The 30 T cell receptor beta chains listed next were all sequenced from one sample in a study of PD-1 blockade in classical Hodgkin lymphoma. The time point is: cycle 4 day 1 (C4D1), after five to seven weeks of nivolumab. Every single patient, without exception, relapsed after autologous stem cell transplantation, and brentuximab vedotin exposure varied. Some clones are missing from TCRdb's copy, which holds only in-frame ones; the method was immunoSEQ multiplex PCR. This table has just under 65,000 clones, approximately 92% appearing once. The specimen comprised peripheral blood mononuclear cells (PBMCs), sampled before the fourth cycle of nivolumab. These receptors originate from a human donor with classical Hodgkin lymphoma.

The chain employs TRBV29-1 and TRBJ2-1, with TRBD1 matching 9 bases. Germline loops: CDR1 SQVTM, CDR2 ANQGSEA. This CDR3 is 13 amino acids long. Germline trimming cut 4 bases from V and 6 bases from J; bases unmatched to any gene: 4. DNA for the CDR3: TGCAGCGTTGTTGGGACAGGGATCAATGAGCAGTTCTTC. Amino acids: CSVVGTGINEQFF.

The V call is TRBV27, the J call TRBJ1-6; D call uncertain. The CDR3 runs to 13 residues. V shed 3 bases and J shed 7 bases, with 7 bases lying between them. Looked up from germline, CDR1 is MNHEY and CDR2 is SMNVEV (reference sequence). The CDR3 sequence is CASSFDGNSPLHF. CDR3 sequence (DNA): TGTGCCAGCAGTTTCGACGGGAATTCACCCCTCCACTTT.

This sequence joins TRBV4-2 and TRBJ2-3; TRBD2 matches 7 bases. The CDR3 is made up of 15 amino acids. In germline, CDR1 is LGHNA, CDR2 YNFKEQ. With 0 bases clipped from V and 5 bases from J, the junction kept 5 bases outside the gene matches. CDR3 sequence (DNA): TGTGCCAGCAGCCAAGAAGGGCGGGAGCGAGATACGCAGTATTTT. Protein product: CASSQEGRERDTQYF.

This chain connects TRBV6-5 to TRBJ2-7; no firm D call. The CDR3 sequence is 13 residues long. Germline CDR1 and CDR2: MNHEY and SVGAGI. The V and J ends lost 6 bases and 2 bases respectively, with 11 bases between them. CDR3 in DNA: TGTGCCAGCAGCCCGCTGCCGGCCTACGAGCAGTACTTC. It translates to CASSPLPAYEQYF.

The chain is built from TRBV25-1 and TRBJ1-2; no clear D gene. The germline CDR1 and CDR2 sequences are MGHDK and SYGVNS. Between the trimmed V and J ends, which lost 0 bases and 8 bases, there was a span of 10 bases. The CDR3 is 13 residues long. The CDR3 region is CASSEYRGNGYTF. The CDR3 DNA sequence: TGTGCCAGCAGTGAATATAGAGGGAACGGCTACACCTTC.

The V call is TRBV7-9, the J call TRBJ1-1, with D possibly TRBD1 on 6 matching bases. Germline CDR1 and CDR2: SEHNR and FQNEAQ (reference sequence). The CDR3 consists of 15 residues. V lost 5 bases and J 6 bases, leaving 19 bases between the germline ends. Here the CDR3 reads CASSRKGGGSAEAFF. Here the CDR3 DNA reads TGTGCCAGCAGCCGAAAGGGGGGAGGGAGCGCTGAAGCTTTCTTT.

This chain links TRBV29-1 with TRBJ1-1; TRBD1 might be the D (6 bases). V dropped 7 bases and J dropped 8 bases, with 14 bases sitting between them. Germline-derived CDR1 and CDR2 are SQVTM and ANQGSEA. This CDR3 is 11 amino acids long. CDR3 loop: CSAQGGGEAFF. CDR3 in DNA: TGCAGCGCCCAAGGAGGGGGGGAAGCTTTCTTT.

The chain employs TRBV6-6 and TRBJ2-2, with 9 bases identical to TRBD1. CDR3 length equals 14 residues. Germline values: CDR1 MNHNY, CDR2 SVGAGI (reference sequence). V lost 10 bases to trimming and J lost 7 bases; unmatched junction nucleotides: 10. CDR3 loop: CATESGQGYGELFF. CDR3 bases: TGTGCCACCGAATCGGGACAGGGATACGGGGAGCTGTTTTTT.

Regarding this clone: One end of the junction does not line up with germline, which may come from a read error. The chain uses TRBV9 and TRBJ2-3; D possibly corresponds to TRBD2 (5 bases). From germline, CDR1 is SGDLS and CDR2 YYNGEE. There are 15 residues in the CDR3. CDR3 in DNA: TGTGCCAGCAACGTAGAGGGATCGGGCACAGATACGCAGTATTTT. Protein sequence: CASNVEGSGTDTQYF.

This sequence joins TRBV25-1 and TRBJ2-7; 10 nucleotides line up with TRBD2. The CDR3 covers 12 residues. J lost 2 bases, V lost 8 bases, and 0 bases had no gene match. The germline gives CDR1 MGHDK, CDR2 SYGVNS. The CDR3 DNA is TGTGCCAGCGGGACTAGCGCCTACGAGCAGTACTTC. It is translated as CASGTSAYEQYF.

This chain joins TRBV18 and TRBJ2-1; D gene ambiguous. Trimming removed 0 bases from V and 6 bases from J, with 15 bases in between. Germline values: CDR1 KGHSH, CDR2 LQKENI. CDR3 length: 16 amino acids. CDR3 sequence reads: CASSPPNQPSLNEQFF. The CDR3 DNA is TGTGCCAGCTCACCACCTAATCAACCGTCCCTCAATGAGCAGTTCTTC.

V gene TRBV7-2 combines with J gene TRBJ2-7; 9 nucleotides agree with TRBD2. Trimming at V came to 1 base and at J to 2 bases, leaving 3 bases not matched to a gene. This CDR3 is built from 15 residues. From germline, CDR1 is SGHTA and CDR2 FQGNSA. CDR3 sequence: CASSLVAGGPYEQYF. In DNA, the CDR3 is TGTGCCAGCAGCTTAGTGGCGGGAGGGCCCTACGAGCAGTACTTC. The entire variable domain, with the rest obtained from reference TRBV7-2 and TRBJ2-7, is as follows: GAGVSQSPSNKVTEKGKDVELRCDPISGHTALYWYRQSLGQGLEFLIYFQGNSAPDKSGLPSDRFSAERTGGSVSTLTIQRTQQEDSAVYLCASSLVAGGPYEQYFGPGTRLTVT.

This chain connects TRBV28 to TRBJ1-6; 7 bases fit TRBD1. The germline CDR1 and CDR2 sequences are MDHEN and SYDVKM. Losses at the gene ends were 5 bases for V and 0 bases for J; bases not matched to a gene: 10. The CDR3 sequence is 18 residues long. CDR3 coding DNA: TGTGCCAGCAGTACAAGGACAGGATGGAGCTCCTATAATTCACCCCTCCACTTT. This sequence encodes CASSTRTGWSSYNSPLHF.

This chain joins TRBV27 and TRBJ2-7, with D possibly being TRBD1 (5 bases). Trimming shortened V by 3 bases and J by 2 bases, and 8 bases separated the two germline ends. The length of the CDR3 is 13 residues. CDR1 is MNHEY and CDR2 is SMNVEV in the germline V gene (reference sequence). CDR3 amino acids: CASSLAGPYEQYF. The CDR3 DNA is TGTGCCAGCAGTTTGGCAGGGCCCTACGAGCAGTACTTC.

The CDR3 reads CASSSAVGGETQYF. The CDR3 coding sequence is TGTGCCAGCAGCTCAGCCGTAGGCGGAGAGACCCAGTACTTC. The chain is built from TRBV11-1 and TRBJ2-5; D gene ambiguous. The CDR3 spans 14 residues. With 4 bases removed from V and 4 bases from J, the gap between germline ends came to 13 bases. The germline V gene encodes CDR1 SGHAT and CDR2 FQDESV (reference sequence). The whole variable domain, remainder taken from reference TRBV11-1 and TRBJ2-5, is EAEVAQSPRYKITEKSQAVAFWCDPISGHATLYWYRQILGQGPELLVQFQDESVVDDSQLPKDRFSAERLKGVDSTLKIQPAELGDSAMYLCASSSAVGGETQYFGPGTRLLVL.

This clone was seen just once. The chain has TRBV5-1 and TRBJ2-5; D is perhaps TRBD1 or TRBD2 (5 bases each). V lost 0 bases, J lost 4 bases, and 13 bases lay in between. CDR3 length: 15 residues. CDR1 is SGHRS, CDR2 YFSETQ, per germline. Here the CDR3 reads CASSLAIQRGETQYF. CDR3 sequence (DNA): TGCGCCAGCAGCTTGGCAATCCAGAGGGGAGAGACCCAGTACTTC.

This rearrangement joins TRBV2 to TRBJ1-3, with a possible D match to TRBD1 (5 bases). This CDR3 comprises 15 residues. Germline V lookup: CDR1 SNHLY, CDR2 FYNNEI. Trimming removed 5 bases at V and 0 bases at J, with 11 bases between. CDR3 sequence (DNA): TGTGCCAGCAGTTTGGACATGAACTCTGGAAACACCATATATTTT. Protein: CASSLDMNSGNTIYF. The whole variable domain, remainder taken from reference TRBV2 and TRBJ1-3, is EPEVTQTPSHQVTQMGQEVILRCVPISNHLYFYWYRQILGQKVEFLVSFYNNEISEKSEIFDDQFSVERPDGSNFTLKIRSTKLEDSAMYFCASSLDMNSGNTIYFGEGSWLTVV.

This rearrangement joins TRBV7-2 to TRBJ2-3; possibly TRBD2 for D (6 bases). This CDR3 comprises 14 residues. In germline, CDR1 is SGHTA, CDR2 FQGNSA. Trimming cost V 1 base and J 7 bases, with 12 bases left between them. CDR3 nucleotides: TGTGCCAGCAGCTTAGGATCAGGGAGGCATACGCAGTATTTT. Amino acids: CASSLGSGRHTQYF.

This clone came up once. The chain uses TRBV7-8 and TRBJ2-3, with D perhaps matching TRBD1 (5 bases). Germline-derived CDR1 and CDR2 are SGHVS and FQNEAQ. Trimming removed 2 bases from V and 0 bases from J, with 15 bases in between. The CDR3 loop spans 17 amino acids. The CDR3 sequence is CASSLRRQTTSTDTQYF. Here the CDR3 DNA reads TGTGCCAGCAGCTTAAGAAGACAGACCACTAGCACAGATACGCAGTATTTT.

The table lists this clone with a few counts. Here the CDR3 DNA reads TGTGCCAGCAGTACAACGACACAGGCTAACTATGGCTACACCTTC. Translated: CASSTTTQANYGYTF. This sequence joins TRBV27 and TRBJ1-2, with a tentative D call TRBD1 (5 bases). The CDR3 length is 15 residues. V gave up 5 bases and J gave up 0 bases, with 13 bases separating them. Germline V gene lookup returns CDR1 MNHEY and CDR2 SMNVEV (reference sequence).

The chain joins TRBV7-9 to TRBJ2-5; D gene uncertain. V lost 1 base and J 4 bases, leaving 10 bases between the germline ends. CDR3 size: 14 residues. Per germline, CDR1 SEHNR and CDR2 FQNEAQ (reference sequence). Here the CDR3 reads CASSLEELRETQYF. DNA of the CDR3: TGTGCCAGCAGCTTAGAGGAGTTAAGAGAGACCCAGTACTTC.

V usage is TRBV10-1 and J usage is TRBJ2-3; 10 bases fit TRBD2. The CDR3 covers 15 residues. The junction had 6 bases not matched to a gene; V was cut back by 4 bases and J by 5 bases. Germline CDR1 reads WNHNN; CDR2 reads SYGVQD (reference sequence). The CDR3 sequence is CASSALAGVIDTQYF. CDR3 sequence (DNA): TGCGCCAGCAGTGCCCTAGCGGGAGTTATAGATACGCAGTATTTT.

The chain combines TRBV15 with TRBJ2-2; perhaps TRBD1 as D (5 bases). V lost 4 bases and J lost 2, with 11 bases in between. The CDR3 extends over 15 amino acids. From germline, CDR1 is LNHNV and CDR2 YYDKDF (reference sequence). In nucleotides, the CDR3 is TGTGCCACCAGCAAAAGGACACACAACACCGGGGAGCTGTTTTTT. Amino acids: CATSKRTHNTGELFF.

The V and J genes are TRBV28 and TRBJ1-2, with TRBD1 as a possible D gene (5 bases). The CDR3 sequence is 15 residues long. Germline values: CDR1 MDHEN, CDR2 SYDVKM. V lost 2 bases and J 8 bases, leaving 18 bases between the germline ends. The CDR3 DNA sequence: TGTGCCAGCAGTTTAGCCCTATGGCAGGGTGGAGGCTACACCTTC. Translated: CASSLALWQGGGYTF.

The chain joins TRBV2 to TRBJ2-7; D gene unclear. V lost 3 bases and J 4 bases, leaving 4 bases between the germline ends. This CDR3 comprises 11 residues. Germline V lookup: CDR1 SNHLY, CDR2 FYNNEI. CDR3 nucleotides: TGTGCCAGCAGTGAGGGGTACGAGCAGTACTTC. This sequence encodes CASSEGYEQYF.

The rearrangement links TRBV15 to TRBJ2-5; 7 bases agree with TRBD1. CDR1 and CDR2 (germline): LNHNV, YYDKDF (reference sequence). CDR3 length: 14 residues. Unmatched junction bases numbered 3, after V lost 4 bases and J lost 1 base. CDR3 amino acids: CATSTGDSQETQYF. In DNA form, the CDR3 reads TGTGCCACCAGCACAGGGGACAGCCAAGAGACCCAGTACTTC.

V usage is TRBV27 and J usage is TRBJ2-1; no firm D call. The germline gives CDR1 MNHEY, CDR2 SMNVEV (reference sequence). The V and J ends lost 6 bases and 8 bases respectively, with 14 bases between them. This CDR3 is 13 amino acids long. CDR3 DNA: TGTGCCAGCAGCCCTGCCCTCGGGTATGAGCAGTTCTTC. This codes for CASSPALGYEQFF.

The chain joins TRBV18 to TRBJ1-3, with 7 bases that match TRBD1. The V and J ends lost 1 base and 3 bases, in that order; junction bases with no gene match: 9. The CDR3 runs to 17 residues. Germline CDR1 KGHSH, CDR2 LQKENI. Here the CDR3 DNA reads TGTGCCAGCTCACCACGAAGCTCAGGGGGACTTGGAAACACCATATATTTT. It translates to CASSPRSSGGLGNTIYF.

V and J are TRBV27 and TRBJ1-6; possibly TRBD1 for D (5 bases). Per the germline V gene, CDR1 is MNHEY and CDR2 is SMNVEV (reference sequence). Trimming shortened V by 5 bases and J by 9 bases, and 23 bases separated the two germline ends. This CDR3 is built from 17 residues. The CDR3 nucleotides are TGTGCCAGCAGTCTCCGAACCAGGGTAAACCTAGGTTCACCCCTCCACTTT. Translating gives CASSLRTRVNLGSPLHF.

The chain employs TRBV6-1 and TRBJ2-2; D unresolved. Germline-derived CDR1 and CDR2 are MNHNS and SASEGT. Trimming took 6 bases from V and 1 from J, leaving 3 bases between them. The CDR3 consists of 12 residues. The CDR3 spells CASRENTGELFF. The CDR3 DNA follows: TGTGCCAGCAGGGAGAACACCGGGGAGCTGTTTTTT.